Following are 12 T cell receptor beta chains from one sample sequenced in a study of CD8 T cells in Susac syndrome (dated by TCRdb to about 2019). The method behind the library was the immunoSEQ multiplex PCR assay. RNA was extracted using the RNeasy kit, and roughly 0.5 to 1 microgram was reverse transcribed with random hexamers. The public reads were reprocessed in TCRdb via fastp at Q25 and MiXCR, keeping in-frame beta chains. Rows are combined by CDR3 protein, so each entry shows the most common genes and DNA. The sample records about 210,000 distinct CDR3 sequences, 95% of which are singletons. Of the sample, 0.095% falls within the top ten clones. Sequencing used CD4+ T cells from PBMCs. The source of these receptors is a human donor with multiple sclerosis.

The V and J genes are TRBV4-1 and TRBJ1-5; 8 bases line up with TRBD1. In germline, CDR1 is MGHRA, CDR2 YSYEKL. This CDR3 has 15 amino acids. V gave up 2 bases and J gave up 3 bases; unmatched junction bases: 3. This CDR3 is CASSQSGQVNQPQHF. In DNA, the CDR3 is TGCGCCAGCAGCCAATCGGGACAGGTCAATCAGCCCCAGCATTTT.

The J gene is TRBJ1-6, the V gene TRBV14; D is unresolved. This CDR3 is 12 amino acids long. V shed 4 bases and J shed 9 bases, with 7 bases lying between them. The germline gives CDR1 SGHDN, CDR2 FVKESK. CDR3 residues: CASSLSGSPLHF. CDR3 nucleotide sequence: TGTGCCAGCAGCCTTAGTGGTTCACCCCTCCACTTT.

The chain uses TRBV4-1 and TRBJ2-7, with 7 bases fitting TRBD2. This CDR3 is built from 13 residues. Germline-derived CDR1 and CDR2 are MGHRA and YSYEKL. V shed 4 bases and J 5 bases; nucleotides not matched to a gene: 5. CDR3 in DNA: TGCGCCAGCAGCCCTGGGGGGGTGAACGAGCAGTACTTC. Protein product: CASSPGGVNEQYF.

The rearrangement uses TRBV20-1 and TRBJ2-7, with D possibly TRBD1 on 6 matching bases. Germline V gene sequence: CDR1 DFQATT, CDR2 SNEGSKA (reference sequence). The length of the CDR3 is 14 residues. Trimming stripped 6 bases from V and 0 bases from J, with 15 bases between. The CDR3 spells CSAADSSSSYEQYF. Here the CDR3 DNA reads TGCAGTGCCGCGGACAGCTCGAGCTCCTACGAGCAGTACTTC.

The V and J genes are TRBV2 and TRBJ2-7; D is possibly TRBD1 (6 bases). Germline V gene lookup returns CDR1 SNHLY and CDR2 FYNNEI. With 7 bases removed from V and 9 bases from J, the gap between germline ends came to 19 bases. This CDR3 region has 13 residues. The CDR3 coding sequence is TGTGCCAGCACCTCGGACAGCCCTCGAGGGCAGTACTTC. Translation gives CASTSDSPRGQYF. Based on the CDR3 plus reference TRBV2 and TRBJ2-7, the full variable domain is EPEVTQTPSHQVTQMGQEVILRCVPISNHLYFYWYRQILGQKVEFLVSFYNNEISEKSEIFDDQFSVERPDGSNFTLKIRSTKLEDSAMYFCASTSDSPRGQYFGPGTRLTVT.

This clonotype occurred once. The rearrangement links TRBV12-3 or TRBV12-4 to TRBJ2-3; TRBD1 aligns across 11 bases. This CDR3 contains 15 residues. V shed 7 bases and J 5 bases; nucleotides not matched to a gene: 8. DNA for the CDR3: TGTGCCAGCACCACCGGACAGGGGGCAGGAGATACGCAGTATTTT. It codes for CASTTGQGAGDTQYF.

V gene TRBV28 combines with J gene TRBJ2-1, with D perhaps assigned TRBD1 or TRBD2 (5 bases each). The length of the CDR3 is 17 residues. Trimming cost V 5 bases and J 0 bases, with 17 bases left between them. Germline V gene sequence: CDR1 MDHEN, CDR2 SYDVKM. CDR3 DNA: TGTGCCAGCAGTCCCCCCCTGGGGGAGAGCTCCTACAATGAGCAGTTCTTC. Encoded protein: CASSPPLGESSYNEQFF.

The chain links TRBV7-8 to TRBJ2-6, with D tentatively TRBD2 (6 bases). CDR1 is SGHVS and CDR2 is FQNEAQ in the germline V gene. The CDR3 has 18 amino acids. V was cut by 5 bases and J by 0 bases, with 17 bases left in between. The CDR3 DNA sequence: TGTGCCAGCAGCCGGGTCCGGCAGGGACTCTCTGGGGCCAACGTCCTGACTTTC. Its protein is CASSRVRQGLSGANVLTF. The full variable domain, its missing parts supplied by reference TRBV7-8 and TRBJ2-6, is GAGVSQSPRYKVAKRGQDVALRCDPISGHVSLFWYQQALGQGPEFLTYFQNEAQLDKSGLPSDRFFAERPEGSVSTLKIQRTQQEDSAVYLCASSRVRQGLSGANVLTFGAGSRLTVL.

The chain employs TRBV20-1 and TRBJ2-5; D possibly matches TRBD1 or TRBD2 (5 bases each). Trimming took off 6 bases at V and 2 bases at J, with 13 bases between the two ends. CDR1 and CDR2 (germline): DFQATT, SNEGSKA (reference sequence). This CDR3 contains 13 residues. The CDR3 loop reads CSALGSGQETQYF. CDR3 bases: TGCAGTGCACTAGGGTCAGGGCAAGAGACCCAGTACTTC.

The chain is built from TRBV29-1 and TRBJ2-7; D ambiguous. The CDR3 runs to 12 residues. Trimming took off 3 bases at V and 8 bases at J, with 14 bases between the two ends. The germline CDR1 and CDR2 sequences are SQVTM and ANQGSEA. The CDR3 DNA sequence: TGCAGCGTTGAGTTATCGGCAGAGAAGCAGTACTTC. Encoded protein: CSVELSAEKQYF.

The chain uses TRBV6-1 and TRBJ2-1, with 10 bases fitting TRBD2. V lost 4 bases and J lost 14; bases outside the gene matches: 20. CDR3 length: 17 residues. Germline CDR1 and CDR2: MNHNS and SASEGT. The CDR3 coding sequence is TGTGCCAGCAGTGGACTAGGTACTAGCGGGATAGTAGGTAGGGAGTTCTTC. This encodes CASSGLGTSGIVGREFF.

The genes are TRBV9 and TRBJ2-2; the D is unclear. Per germline, CDR1 SGDLS and CDR2 YYNGEE. V dropped 3 bases and J dropped 2 bases, with 8 bases sitting between them. The CDR3 contains 14 residues. The CDR3 loop is CASSAHSNTGELFF. For the CDR3, the DNA is TGTGCCAGCAGCGCCCACTCTAACACCGGGGAGCTGTTTTTT.